Presented here are 15 T cell receptor beta chains from one specimen sequenced in a study of blood T cell repertoires in COVID-19. Produced via immunoSEQ multiplex PCR; TCRdb's table is partial and in-frame only. The sample consists of approximately 200,000 clones, 80% to 85% of them appearing once. The sequenced sample was peripheral blood. These receptors were obtained from a human donor in a cohort sampled during active COVID-19.

The rearrangement uses TRBV4-3 and TRBJ2-5, with no clear D. The germline V gene encodes CDR1 LGHNA and CDR2 YSLEER. Trimming left V 2 bases short and J 5 bases short, with 6 bases between. This CDR3 region has 12 residues. CDR3 coding DNA: TGCGCCAGCAGCCAATCCGAGGAGACCCAGTACTTC. Protein: CASSQSEETQYF.

The chain carries TRBV24-1 and TRBJ1-2; tentative D call: TRBD1 (6 bases). The CDR3 consists of 14 residues. Germline V gene lookup returns CDR1 KGHDR and CDR2 SFDVKD. Trimming cost V 5 bases and J 0 bases, with 9 bases left between them. The CDR3 spells CATSGTDTNYGYTF. Here the CDR3 DNA reads TGTGCCACCAGTGGGACAGACACTAACTATGGCTACACCTTC.

V usage is TRBV7-2 and J usage is TRBJ2-7; 12 bases map to TRBD1. The CDR3 runs 14 residues. CDR1 and CDR2 (germline): SGHTA, FQGNSA. The J segment lost 5 bases and the V segment lost 7 bases, leaving 6 bases of the junction unmatched. The CDR3 reads CASTRDRGQNEQYF. In DNA form, the CDR3 reads TGTGCCAGCACCCGGGACAGGGGGCAAAACGAGCAGTACTTC.

The chain uses TRBV5-6 and TRBJ2-5, with D possibly matching TRBD1 (6 bases). The CDR3 has 17 residues. Germline V gives CDR1 SGHDT, CDR2 YYEEEE. The ends were cut back, 4 bases at V and 1 base at J, with 20 bases in the middle. In nucleotides, the CDR3 is TGTGCCAGCAGCCCCACCCCGACTGGGACACTCCAAGAGACCCAGTACTTC. Its protein is CASSPTPTGTLQETQYF.

This clone is a singleton in its sample. The gene calls are TRBV27 and TRBJ1-2, with TRBD1 matching over 7 bases. The V and J ends lost 5 bases and 5 bases, in that order; junction bases with no gene match: 5. The germline V gene encodes CDR1 MNHEY and CDR2 SMNVEV (reference sequence). The CDR3 has 13 residues. CDR3 nucleotide sequence: TGTGCCAGCAGTCCAGGGACAGTATATGGCTACACCTTC. It is translated as CASSPGTVYGYTF.

The J gene is TRBJ2-3, the V gene TRBV6-6; 12 bases are shared with TRBD2. CDR3 length: 16 residues. Trimming removed 9 bases from V and 0 bases from J; junction bases left unmatched: 7. CDR1 is MNHNY, CDR2 SVGAGI, per germline (reference sequence). This CDR3 is CASRTSGKTSTDTQYF. CDR3 nucleotide sequence: TGTGCCAGTCGGACTAGCGGGAAAACTAGCACAGATACGCAGTATTTT.

The J gene is TRBJ2-7, the V gene TRBV4-1; maybe TRBD2 (6 bases). The V gene lost 1 base and the J gene lost 1 base, with 8 bases spanning the gap. This CDR3 region has 14 residues. Germline assignment: CDR1 MGHRA and CDR2 YSYEKL. CDR3 nucleotide sequence: TGCGCCAGCAGCCAAGTCGGGACTTCCTACGAGCAGTACTTC. Its protein product is CASSQVGTSYEQYF.

The V and J genes are TRBV27 and TRBJ1-1; perhaps TRBD1 as D (6 bases). Trimming left V 2 bases short and J 3 bases short, with 7 bases between. CDR1 and CDR2 from the germline V gene are MNHEY and SMNVEV (reference sequence). The CDR3 consists of 13 residues. CDR3 residues: CASSLTGYTEAFF. The CDR3 DNA reads as TGTGCCAGCAGTTTAACAGGGTACACTGAAGCTTTCTTT.

In this sample, this clone turned up once. This rearrangement joins TRBV6-5 to TRBJ2-7, with D uncertain. This CDR3 region has 14 residues. CDR1 is MNHEY, CDR2 SVGAGI, per germline. The V and J ends lost 0 bases and 3 bases respectively, with 9 bases between them. CDR3 sequence: CASSYSVGFYEQYF. CDR3 DNA sequence: TGTGCCAGCAGTTACTCCGTGGGCTTCTACGAGCAGTACTTC.

V is TRBV5-1 and J is TRBJ1-2; the D gene is possibly TRBD1 (5 bases). There are 17 residues in the CDR3. With 3 bases removed from V and 0 bases from J, the gap between germline ends came to 18 bases. The germline V gene encodes CDR1 SGHRS and CDR2 YFSETQ. CDR3 sequence: CASSSRQPPSPNYGYTF. CDR3 sequence (DNA): TGCGCCAGCAGCTCTAGACAGCCTCCTTCACCTAACTATGGCTACACCTTC.

The CDR3 is CAWSVPSSGSDEQFF. CDR3 in DNA: TGTGCCTGGAGTGTTCCCTCTAGCGGGAGCGATGAGCAGTTCTTC. This sequence joins TRBV30 and TRBJ2-1, with 10 bases identical to TRBD2. The CDR3 loop spans 15 amino acids. Trimming cost V 0 bases and J 8 bases; bases outside gene matches: 7. CDR1 GTSNPN and CDR2 SVGIG come from the germline V gene (reference sequence).

CDR3 DNA: TGCAGTGCTAGTGTCAGATCAAACTATGGCTACACCTTC. This encodes CSASVRSNYGYTF. This chain connects TRBV20-1 to TRBJ1-2; D gene uncertain. Germline CDR1 DFQATT, CDR2 SNEGSKA (reference sequence). The CDR3 contains 13 residues. V was clipped by 3 bases and J by 2 bases, with 10 bases between them.

The chain carries TRBV13 and TRBJ1-1; 7 bases map to TRBD1. The CDR3 is 15 amino acids. Unmatched junction bases numbered 9, after V lost 7 bases and J lost 1 base. Looked up from germline, CDR1 is PRHDT and CDR2 is FYEKMQ (reference sequence). CDR3: CASTVRSGGNTEAFF. In DNA, the CDR3 is TGTGCCAGCACTGTTCGGTCAGGGGGGAACACTGAAGCTTTCTTT.

The chain carries TRBV15 and TRBJ2-7; 7 positions match TRBD1. The CDR3 totals 14 residues. With V trimmed by 1 base and J by 4 bases, 4 bases remained unmatched. The germline V gene has CDR1 LNHNV and CDR2 YYDKDF (reference sequence). This CDR3 reads CATSRGAQGYEQYF. In DNA form, the CDR3 reads TGTGCCACCAGCAGAGGTGCACAGGGGTACGAGCAGTACTTC.

This chain joins TRBV5-1 and TRBJ2-7; the match to TRBD2 covers 10 bases. This CDR3 contains 15 residues. In germline, CDR1 is SGHRS, CDR2 YFSETQ. The V segment lost 4 bases and the J segment 3 bases; nucleotides outside the gene matches: 7. CDR3 bases: TGCGCCAGCAGCGGTTCTAGCGGGAGTATCTACGAGCAGTACTTC. Translation gives CASSGSSGSIYEQYF.